One and the same sample provided the 10 T cell receptor beta chains below, sequenced in a study of graft-versus-host responses after intestinal transplantation. Only in-frame clones appear in the TCRdb table, and some are missing; sequencing was by immunoSEQ multiplex PCR. The sample carries around 64,000 clones, about 94% recorded once. These TCRs' antigens remain unknown. The specimen was unstimulated CD4+ T cells sorted from spleen or lymph node cells, collected before transplant. Receptors originate from a human donor who was the organ donor for an intestinal transplant.

The genes are TRBV10-3 and TRBJ2-7, with 9 bases aligning to TRBD1. This CDR3 comprises 15 residues. The ends lost 2 bases at V and 4 bases at J; junction bases unmatched: 6. Per the germline V gene, CDR1 is ENHRY and CDR2 is SYGVKD. The CDR3: CAISEGLDRGYEQYF. The CDR3 bases are TGTGCCATCAGTGAGGGCCTTGACAGGGGGTACGAGCAGTACTTC.

The CDR3 loop is CSASVETQYF. The CDR3 DNA is TGCAGTGCTAGTGTCGAGACCCAGTACTTC. This sequence joins TRBV20-1 and TRBJ2-5; D unresolved. The V end lost 3 bases, the J end lost 5 bases, and 4 bases lay between the germline ends. The germline gives CDR1 DFQATT, CDR2 SNEGSKA (reference sequence). The CDR3 has 10 residues.

The chain joins TRBV20-1 to TRBJ2-3; D unresolved. Trimming removed 3 bases from V and 6 bases from J, with 7 bases in between. In germline, CDR1 is DFQATT, CDR2 SNEGSKA (reference sequence). CDR3 length equals 11 residues. The CDR3 reads CSASKSDTQYF. The CDR3 nucleotides read TGCAGTGCTAGCAAGTCTGATACGCAGTATTTT.

The chain links TRBV7-3 to TRBJ2-3; 11 bases match TRBD1. CDR3 size: 15 residues. CDR1 and CDR2 (germline): SGHTA, FQGTGA. V gave up 3 bases and J gave up 6 bases; unmatched junction bases: 5. As DNA, the CDR3 is TGTGCCAGCAGCTTCAGGACAGGGGGCATGGATACGCAGTATTTT. It translates to CASSFRTGGMDTQYF.

V gene TRBV5-4 combines with J gene TRBJ2-3, with D unresolved. Trimming took 2 bases from V and 0 from J, leaving 10 bases between them. CDR3 length equals 15 residues. Per germline, CDR1 SGHNT and CDR2 YYREEE (reference sequence). The CDR3 DNA reads TGTGCCAGCAGCTTTTTACAGTTTAGCACAGATACGCAGTATTTT. It translates to CASSFLQFSTDTQYF.

The chain joins TRBV5-1 to TRBJ2-3; D gene uncertain. This CDR3 contains 11 residues. The germline V and J ends were trimmed by 2 bases and 5 bases, with 3 bases remaining between them. CDR1 is SGHRS and CDR2 is YFSETQ in the germline V gene. The CDR3 loop is CASSFGDTQYF. The DNA for the CDR3 is TGCGCCAGCAGCTTTGGAGATACGCAGTATTTT.

This chain connects TRBV7-2 to TRBJ2-5, with D unclear. CDR3 size: 14 residues. V lost 5 bases, J lost 2 bases, and 12 bases lay in between. Germline V gives CDR1 SGHTA, CDR2 FQGNSA. The CDR3 DNA follows: TGTGCCAGCAGCCTCACCGGGCGGCAAGAGACCCAGTACTTC. Its protein product is CASSLTGRQETQYF.

The chain employs TRBV7-2 and TRBJ1-2, with 11 bases aligning to TRBD1. The CDR3 has 15 residues. V shed 5 bases and J 4 bases; nucleotides not matched to a gene: 6. Germline V lookup: CDR1 SGHTA, CDR2 FQGNSA. This CDR3 reads CASSPGTGGSYGYTF. CDR3 nucleotide sequence: TGTGCCAGCAGCCCCGGGACAGGGGGGAGCTATGGCTACACCTTC.

CDR3 loop: CSQDMNTEAFF. In DNA, the CDR3 is TGCAGCCAGGACATGAACACTGAAGCTTTCTTT. The V gene is TRBV20-1, the J gene TRBJ1-1; tentative D call: TRBD1 (5 bases). The germline V gene has CDR1 DFQATT and CDR2 SNEGSKA (reference sequence). The CDR3 is made up of 11 amino acids.

The gene calls are TRBV25-1 and TRBJ1-1, with 8 bases lining up with TRBD1. The germline V gene encodes CDR1 MGHDK and CDR2 SYGVNS. This CDR3 is 13 amino acids long. V shed 6 bases and J 4 bases; nucleotides not matched to a gene: 4. CDR3 sequence reads: CASRTTGGTEAFF. CDR3 coding DNA: TGTGCCAGCAGGACTACAGGGGGCACTGAAGCTTTCTTT.